Each of the 11 T cell receptor beta chains below was sequenced from the same sample in a study of neurological immune-mediated disorders. TCRdb ran MiXCR on the 5' RACE reads and lists one entry per CDR3 protein. The sample consists of fewer than 90,000 distinct CDR3 sequences, 10% of them appearing once. Specimen: PBMCs. The receptors stem from a man aged 40-49 years in good health.

This clonotype was observed many times. V usage is TRBV20-1 and J usage is TRBJ2-1; 15 nucleotides align to TRBD2. The CDR3 covers 15 residues. CDR1 is DFQATT and CDR2 is SNEGSKA in the germline V gene (reference sequence). The junction had 8 bases not matched to a gene; V was cut back by 6 bases and J by 8 bases. CDR3 residues: CSARTSGRASHEQFF. The CDR3 DNA sequence: TGCAGTGCCCGGACTAGCGGGAGGGCCTCCCATGAGCAGTTCTTC.

This clonotype was counted at least ten times. This sequence joins TRBV14 and TRBJ1-4, with D unresolved. Trimming left V 4 bases short and J 6 bases short, with 12 bases between. The CDR3 extends over 14 amino acids. Germline V gives CDR1 SGHDN, CDR2 FVKESK. For the CDR3, the DNA is TGTGCCAGCAGCCGGAGGAACTGGGATGAAAAACTGTTTTTT. It encodes CASSRRNWDEKLFF. Drawing the rest from reference TRBV14 and TRBJ1-4, the complete variable domain is EAGVTQFPSHSVIEKGQTVTLRCDPISGHDNLYWYRRVMGKEIKFLLHFVKESKQDESGMPNNRFLAERTGGTYSTLKVQPAELEDSGVYFCASSRRNWDEKLFFGSGTQLSVL.

In this sample, this clonotype turned up many times. This rearrangement joins TRBV29-1 to TRBJ2-2; 7 bases are a match to TRBD1. The germline V gene encodes CDR1 SQVTM and CDR2 ANQGSEA. Trimming took 5 bases from V and 5 from J; bases not matched to a gene: 8. The CDR3 runs 14 residues. The CDR3 spells CSVTGERGTGELFF. The DNA for the CDR3 is TGCAGCGTTACAGGGGAAAGGGGGACCGGGGAGCTGTTTTTT.

This clonotype was seen many times. The rearrangement joins TRBV10-3 to TRBJ1-3; 7 bases fit TRBD1. Germline assignment: CDR1 ENHRY and CDR2 SYGVKD. J lost 0 bases, V lost 6 bases, and 2 bases had no gene match. The CDR3 has 14 amino acids. As DNA, the CDR3 is TGTGCCATCAGGGGGACAGACTCTGGAAACACCATATATTTT. Protein: CAIRGTDSGNTIYF.

This clonotype was detected many times. The CDR3 loop is CASSPTQAGANVLTF. In DNA, the CDR3 is TGTGCCAGCAGCCCGACGCAAGCTGGGGCCAACGTCCTGACTTTC. The chain links TRBV5-5 to TRBJ2-6, with D uncertain. Germline assignment: CDR1 SGHKS and CDR2 YYEKEE (reference sequence). V was clipped by 4 bases and J by 2 bases, with 10 bases between them. CDR3 length equals 15 residues.

This clonotype was seen repeatedly, ten times or more. The chain is built from TRBV7-3 and TRBJ2-7; D perhaps matches TRBD2 (7 bases). Trimming pared 4 bases from V and 4 bases from J, leaving 35 bases between. Germline CDR1 SGHTA, CDR2 FQGTGA. The CDR3 sequence is 21 residues long. Written as DNA, the CDR3 is TGTGCCAGCAGCTCTACGCGTGAGGGGGGGGAGAGAGGGTTCACCCATTACGAGCAGTACTTC. Amino acids: CASSSTREGGERGFTHYEQYF.

The rearrangement links TRBV20-1 to TRBJ2-7; 7 bases match TRBD2. Per germline, CDR1 DFQATT and CDR2 SNEGSKA (reference sequence). The CDR3 sequence is 15 residues long. The V segment lost 3 bases and the J segment 7 bases; nucleotides outside the gene matches: 15. The CDR3 region has the DNA TGCAGTGCTAGTCCGAGGGAGAGGGGACTACGGGAGCAGTACTTC. Translating it yields CSASPRERGLREQYF.

At least ten counts were recorded for this clonotype. The chain joins TRBV3-1 to TRBJ1-4, with unresolved D. The V and J ends lost 0 bases and 7 bases respectively, with 3 bases between them. This CDR3 is 12 amino acids long. The germline V gene has CDR1 LGHDT and CDR2 YNNKEL (reference sequence). The CDR3 loop reads CASSQESEKLFF. CDR3 in DNA: TGTGCCAGCAGCCAAGAGAGTGAAAAACTGTTTTTT.

This clonotype was seen a handful of times. The CDR3 sequence: CASSPGLNYGYTF. In DNA, the CDR3 is TGCGCCAGCAGCCCGGGTTTGAACTATGGCTACACCTTC. The chain carries TRBV5-1 and TRBJ1-2, with D unclear. Trimming took 4 bases from V and 2 from J, leaving 9 bases between them. The germline gives CDR1 SGHRS, CDR2 YFSETQ. The CDR3 covers 13 residues.

This clonotype occurred many times. The chain carries TRBV5-1 and TRBJ1-2; 9 positions agree with TRBD1. The CDR3 extends over 15 amino acids. The J segment lost 4 bases and the V segment lost 0 bases, leaving 4 bases of the junction unmatched. Per germline, CDR1 SGHRS and CDR2 YFSETQ. Here the CDR3 reads CASSLADRGTYGYTF. CDR3 in DNA: TGCGCCAGCAGCTTGGCCGACAGGGGGACCTATGGCTACACCTTC.

This clonotype was counted at least ten times. V usage is TRBV24-1 and J usage is TRBJ2-1; no reliable D call. Germline V gene sequence: CDR1 KGHDR, CDR2 SFDVKD. V gave up 7 bases and J gave up 4 bases, with 16 bases separating them. This CDR3 has 15 amino acids. CDR3 protein: CATSPSARAYNEQFF. CDR3 in DNA: TGTGCCACCAGCCCCAGCGCCCGAGCATACAATGAGCAGTTCTTC.